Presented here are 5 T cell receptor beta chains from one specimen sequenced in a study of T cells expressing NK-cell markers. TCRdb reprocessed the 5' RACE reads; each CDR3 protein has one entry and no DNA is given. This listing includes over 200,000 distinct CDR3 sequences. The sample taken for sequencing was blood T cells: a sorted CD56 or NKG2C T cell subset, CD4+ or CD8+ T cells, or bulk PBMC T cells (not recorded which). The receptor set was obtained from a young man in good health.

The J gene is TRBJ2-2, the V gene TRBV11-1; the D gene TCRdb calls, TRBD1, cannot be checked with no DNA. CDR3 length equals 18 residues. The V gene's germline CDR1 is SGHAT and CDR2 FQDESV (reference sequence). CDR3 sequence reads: CASSLGLLGAANTGELFF. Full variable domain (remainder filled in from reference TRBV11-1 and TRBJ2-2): EAEVAQSPRYKITEKSQAVAFWCDPISGHATLYWYRQILGQGPELLVQFQDESVVDDSQLPKDRFSAERLKGVDSTLKIQPAELGDSAMYLCASSLGLLGAANTGELFFGEGSRLTVL.

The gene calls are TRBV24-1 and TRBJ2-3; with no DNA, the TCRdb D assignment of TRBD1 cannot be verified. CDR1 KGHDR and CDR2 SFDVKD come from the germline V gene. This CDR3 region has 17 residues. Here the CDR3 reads CATSDPSRGHQADTQYF.

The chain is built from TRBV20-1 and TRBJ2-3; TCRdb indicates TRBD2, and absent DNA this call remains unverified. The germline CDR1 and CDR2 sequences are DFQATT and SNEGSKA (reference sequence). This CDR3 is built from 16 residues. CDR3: CSARGSGLASTDTQYF.

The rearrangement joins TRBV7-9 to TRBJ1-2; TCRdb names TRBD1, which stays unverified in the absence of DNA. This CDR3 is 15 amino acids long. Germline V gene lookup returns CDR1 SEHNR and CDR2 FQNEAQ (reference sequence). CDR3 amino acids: CASSLAGQGYYGYTF.

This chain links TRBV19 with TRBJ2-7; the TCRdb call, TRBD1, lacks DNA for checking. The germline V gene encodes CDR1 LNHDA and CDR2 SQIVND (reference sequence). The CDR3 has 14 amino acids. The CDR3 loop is CASSMGTGSYEQYF.